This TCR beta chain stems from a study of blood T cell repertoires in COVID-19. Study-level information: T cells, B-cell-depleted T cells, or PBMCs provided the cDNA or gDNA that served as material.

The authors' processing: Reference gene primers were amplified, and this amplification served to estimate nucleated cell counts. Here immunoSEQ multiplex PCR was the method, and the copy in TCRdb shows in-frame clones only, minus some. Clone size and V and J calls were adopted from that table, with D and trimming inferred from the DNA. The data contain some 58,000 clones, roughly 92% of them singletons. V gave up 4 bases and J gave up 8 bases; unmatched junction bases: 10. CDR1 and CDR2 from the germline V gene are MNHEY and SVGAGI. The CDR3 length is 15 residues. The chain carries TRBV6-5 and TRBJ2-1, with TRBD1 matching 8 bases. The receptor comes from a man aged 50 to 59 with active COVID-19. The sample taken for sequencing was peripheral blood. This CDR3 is CASSFWGRGLYEQFF. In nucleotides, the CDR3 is TGTGCCAGCAGTTTCTGGGGCAGGGGGCTCTATGAGCAGTTCTTC.